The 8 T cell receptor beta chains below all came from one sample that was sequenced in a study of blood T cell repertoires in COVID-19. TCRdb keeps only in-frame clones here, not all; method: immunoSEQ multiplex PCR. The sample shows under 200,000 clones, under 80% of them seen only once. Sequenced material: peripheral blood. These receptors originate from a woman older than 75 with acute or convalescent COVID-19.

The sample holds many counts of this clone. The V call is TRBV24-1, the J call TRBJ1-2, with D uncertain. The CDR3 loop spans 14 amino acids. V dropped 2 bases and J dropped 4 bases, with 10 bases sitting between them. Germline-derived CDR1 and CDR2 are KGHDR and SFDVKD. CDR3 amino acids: CATSDYSGTYGYTF. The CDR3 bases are TGTGCCACCAGTGATTACTCAGGTACCTATGGCTACACCTTC.

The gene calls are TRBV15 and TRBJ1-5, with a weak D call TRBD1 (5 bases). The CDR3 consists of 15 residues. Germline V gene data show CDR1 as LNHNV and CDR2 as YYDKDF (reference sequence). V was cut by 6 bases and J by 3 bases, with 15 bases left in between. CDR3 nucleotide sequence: TGTGCCACCAGGGAAGGACATTTAGACAATCAGCCCCAGCATTTT. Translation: CATREGHLDNQPQHF.

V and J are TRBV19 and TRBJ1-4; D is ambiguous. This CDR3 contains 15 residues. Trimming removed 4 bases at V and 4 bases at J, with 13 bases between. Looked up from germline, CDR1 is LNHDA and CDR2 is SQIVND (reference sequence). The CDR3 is CASSKDEAGNEKLFF. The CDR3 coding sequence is TGTGCCAGTAGTAAGGATGAAGCGGGTAATGAAAAACTGTTTTTT.

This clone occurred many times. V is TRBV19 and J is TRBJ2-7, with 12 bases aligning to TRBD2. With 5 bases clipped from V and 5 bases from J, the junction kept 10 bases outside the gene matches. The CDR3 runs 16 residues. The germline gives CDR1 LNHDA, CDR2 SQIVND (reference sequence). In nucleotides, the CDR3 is TGTGCCAGTAGTTACCCGACTAGCGGGAGAGTCCACGAGCAGTACTTC. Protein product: CASSYPTSGRVHEQYF.

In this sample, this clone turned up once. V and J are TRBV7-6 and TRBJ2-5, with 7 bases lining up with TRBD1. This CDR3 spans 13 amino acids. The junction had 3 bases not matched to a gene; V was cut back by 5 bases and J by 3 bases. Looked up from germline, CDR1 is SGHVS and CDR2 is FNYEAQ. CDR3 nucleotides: TGTGCCAGCAGCCAAGGGACAGAAGAGACCCAGTACTTC. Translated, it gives CASSQGTEETQYF.

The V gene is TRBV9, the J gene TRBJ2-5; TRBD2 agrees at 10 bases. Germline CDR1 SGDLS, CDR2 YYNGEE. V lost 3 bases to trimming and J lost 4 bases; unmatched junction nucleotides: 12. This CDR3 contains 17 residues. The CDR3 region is CASSERTSGPISETQYF. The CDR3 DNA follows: TGTGCCAGCAGCGAGAGGACTAGCGGTCCTATCTCAGAGACCCAGTACTTC.

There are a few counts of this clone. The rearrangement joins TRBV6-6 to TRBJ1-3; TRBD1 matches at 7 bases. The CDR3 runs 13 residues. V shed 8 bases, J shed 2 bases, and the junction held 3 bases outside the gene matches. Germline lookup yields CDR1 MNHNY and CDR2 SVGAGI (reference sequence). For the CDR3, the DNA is TGTGCCAGCGCGACAGGGACTGGAAACACCATATATTTT. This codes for CASATGTGNTIYF.

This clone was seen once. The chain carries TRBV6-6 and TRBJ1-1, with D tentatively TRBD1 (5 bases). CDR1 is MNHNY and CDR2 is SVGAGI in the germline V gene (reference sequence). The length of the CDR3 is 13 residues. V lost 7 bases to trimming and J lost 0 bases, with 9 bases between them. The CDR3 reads CASTQGVNTEAFF. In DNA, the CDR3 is TGTGCCAGCACCCAGGGCGTGAACACTGAAGCTTTCTTT.